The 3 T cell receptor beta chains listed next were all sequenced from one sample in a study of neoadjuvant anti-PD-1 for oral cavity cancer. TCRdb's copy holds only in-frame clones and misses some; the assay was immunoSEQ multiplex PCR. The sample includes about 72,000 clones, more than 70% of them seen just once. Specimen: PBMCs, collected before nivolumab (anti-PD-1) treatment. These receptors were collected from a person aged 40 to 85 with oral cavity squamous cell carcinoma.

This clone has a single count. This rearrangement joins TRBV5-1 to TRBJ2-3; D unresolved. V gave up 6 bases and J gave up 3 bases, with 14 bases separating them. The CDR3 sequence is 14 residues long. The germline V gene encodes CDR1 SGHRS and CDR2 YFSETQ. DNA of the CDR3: TGCGCCAGCAAAACTACTCCCGGGACAGATACGCAGTATTTT. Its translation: CASKTTPGTDTQYF.

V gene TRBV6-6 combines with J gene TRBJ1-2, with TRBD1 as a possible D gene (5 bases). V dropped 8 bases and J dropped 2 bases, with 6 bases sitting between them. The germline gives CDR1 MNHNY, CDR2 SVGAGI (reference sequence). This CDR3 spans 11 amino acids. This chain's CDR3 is CASYRNYGYTF. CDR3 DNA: TGTGCCAGCTACAGGAACTATGGCTACACCTTC.

CDR3 protein: CASSLATGGFRTLSNQPQHF. In DNA form, the CDR3 reads TGTGCCAGCAGTTTGGCGACAGGCGGGTTTAGGACACTCAGCAATCAGCCCCAGCATTTT. The gene calls are TRBV28 and TRBJ1-5, with D tentatively TRBD1 (6 bases). CDR3 length: 20 residues. The germline V and J ends were trimmed by 3 bases and 1 base, with 25 bases remaining between them. Germline V lookup: CDR1 MDHEN, CDR2 SYDVKM.